This T cell receptor beta chain was captured by sequencing in a study of CD8 T cells in Susac syndrome. In blood CD8+ and CD4+ T cells, TCR beta underwent sequencing. The authors reverse transcribed about 0.5 to 1 ug RNA with random hexamers. With immunoSEQ multiplex PCR, TCR beta CDR3 was amplified across 54 Vbeta and 13 Jbeta. TCRdb re-called the immunoSEQ multiplex PCR reads through MiXCR, storing one row per CDR3 protein. The data hold about 200,000 distinct CDR3 sequences, with roughly 94% observed a single time. Concerning this clonotype itself: No antigen is known for it.

Study-level points and caveats: The study recognized that its TCR sequencing and HLA analysis covered a relatively small number of individuals.

V was pared by 5 bases and J by 7 bases, with 11 bases of the junction left unmatched. The CDR3 length is 15 residues. Germline CDR1 is SEHNR and CDR2 is FQNEAQ (reference sequence). Material for sequencing was CD4+ T cells from PBMCs. The chain uses TRBV7-9 and TRBJ1-2; 9 bases fit TRBD1. The sequence was collected from a human donor in good health. CDR3 DNA: TGTGCCAGCAGCACCCACGGGACAGGGCCCTCTGGCTACACCTTC. This codes for CASSTHGTGPSGYTF.